This T cell receptor (beta chain) was recovered during a study of blood T cell repertoires in COVID-19 (dated by TCRdb to the early 2020s). For the study in its entirety: The collaborator samples originated in the United States, Italy and Spain and spanned the acute and convalescent phases of COVID-19. Subjects who had been exposed to COVID-19, were actively infected with it, or had recovered from it provided the deeply sampled blood TCRbeta repertoires that made up the dataset. Nearly every sample came with metadata listing a de-identified subject ID, COVID-19 status, age in years and sex. The repertoires were made available in a free public database intended to serve as a resource for research on the immune response to SARS-CoV-2. The samples were drawn from the first 160 participants of the ongoing ImmuneRACE study and from over a thousand subjects provided by 6 global collaborators. The prospective study material was composed of cDNA or gDNA derived from T cells, B-cell-depleted T cells, or PBMCs. HLA class I and class II types, where available, came from metadata supplied by the sample provider rather than from assay-based typing. General study outcomes and caveats: How much clinical and demographic metadata was included differed by source and by participant, and the metadata was provided uncurated.

Including cysteine and phenylalanine, the CDR3 has 15 amino acids. This entry keeps only the CDR3 DNA: 45 bases, framed from base 1. CDR1 SGHAT and CDR2 FQNNGV were looked up in the germline V gene. Trimming takes 2 bases from V and 6 bases from J, and the germline ends sit 14 bases apart. About this clone itself: The antigen it recognizes is unknown. Within one base of it there is no much larger clone, and no base qualities were kept.

TCRbeta CDR3 regions were amplified from genomic DNA by means of the immunoSEQ Assay, a bias-controlled multiplex PCR. On the authors' methods: The number of nucleated cells in each sample was estimated by amplification of reference gene primers within the assay. To quantify the absolute abundance of each unique TCRbeta CDR3 rearrangement, sequence reads were collapsed and filtered. For each sample, productive Simpson clonality was calculated as the square root of Simpson's diversity index over productive rearrangements. TCRdb provides this immuneACCESS table in a form limited to in-frame rearrangements. Some clones are lacking; in checked studies, under half of them reflect an unresolved V gene, and why the rest are absent is not known. V and J calls and clone size are as listed in that table; D and trimming were resolved from the DNA. Here the sample has around 150,000 clones; around 90% occur a single time. The leading ten clones occupy about 4.6% of the sample.

Whole blood was collected in K2EDTA tubes by collaborating institutions according to the institutions' own protocols. For TCRbeta analysis, collaborator samples were shipped as frozen whole blood, as isolated PBMCs, or as DNA extracted from either sample type. Here the chain combines TRBV11-2 and TRBJ2-1; the D gene is not confidently resolved. The material sequenced was peripheral blood. This sequence originates from a woman aged 55-70 years with active or convalescent COVID-19. The nucleotides read TGTGCCAGCAGCTTATTTTGGTCTACGGGCAATGAGCAGTTCTTC. The translation is CASSLFWSTGNEQFF.